These 4 T cell receptor beta chains were sequenced from one sample in a study of type 1 and type 2 diabetes patients. Amplification started from genomic DNA. Amplification of the beta chain CDR3 used 30 forward and 13 reverse multiplex primers. MiXCR, run by TCRdb on the multiplex PCR reads, gives a single entry per CDR3 protein. The table lists under 300,000 distinct CDR3 sequences, 40% to 50% of them singletons. The source material was peripheral blood mononuclear cells (PBMCs). These TCRs come from a man between 18 and 35 years old with type 2 diabetes.

This chain links TRBV6-6 with TRBJ2-1, with 7 bases that match TRBD1. Germline CDR1 MNHNY, CDR2 SVGAGI (reference sequence). There are 14 residues in the CDR3. The J segment lost 7 bases and the V segment lost 7 bases, leaving 10 bases of the junction unmatched. In nucleotides, the CDR3 is TGTGCCAGCATCTTACAGACAGGGCGGAATGAGCAGTTCTTC. Protein sequence: CASILQTGRNEQFF.

For this clonotype: Because the CDR3 is missing its conserved closing phenylalanine or tryptophan, this is likely a read error. V and J are TRBV3-1 and TRBJ2-5; 9 bases agree with TRBD1. There are 14 residues in the CDR3. Germline V gene sequence: CDR1 LGHDT, CDR2 YNNKEL (reference sequence). Trimming cost V 4 bases and J 5 bases; bases outside gene matches: 5. The CDR3 sequence is CASSRDRELETQYY. The CDR3 bases are TGTGCCAGCAGCCGGGACAGGGAGTTGGAGACCCAGTACTAC.

In DNA form, the CDR3 reads TGTGCCAGCAGTTTATCCCTAAGTAATGAAAAACTGTTTTTT. It is translated as CASSLSLSNEKLFF. The chain uses TRBV28 and TRBJ1-4, with D unclear. V was trimmed by 1 base and J by 4 bases, leaving 7 bases between them. The CDR3 covers 14 residues. Germline CDR1 MDHEN, CDR2 SYDVKM.

This clonotype was picked up a small number of times. The V gene is TRBV28, the J gene TRBJ1-2; no firm D call. V was pared by 7 bases and J by 3 bases, with 18 bases between. The germline gives CDR1 MDHEN, CDR2 SYDVKM. The CDR3 is made up of 15 amino acids. The CDR3 nucleotides read TGTGCCAGCACTCCCACGATAGGGCAGGACTATGGCTACACCTTC. It yields the protein CASTPTIGQDYGYTF.